This is a list of T cell receptor beta chains from one sample in a study of T cells in Graves' hyperthyroidism and ophthalmopathy. Via MiXCR, TCRdb re-called the multiplex PCR reads, giving one row per CDR3 protein. The data show around 360,000 distinct CDR3 sequences, with roughly 15% seen just once and roughly a fifth held by the top ten. The sequenced material came from blood. These receptors were collected from a woman aged 60-75 years with Graves' ophthalmopathy. The CDR3 runs from the conserved cysteine through the conserved F or W. A D gene is named only where the DNA matches it firmly. Clone size is not always given. Where it is, it says once, few, many or a class for expanded clones.

j_gene,abundance,v_gene,d_gene,CDR3nt,CDR3aa
TRBJ1-2,few,TRBV2,-,TGTGCCAGCAGTGAAAATGGCTACACCTTC,CASSENGYTF
TRBJ1-6,many,TRBV30,-,TGTGCCTGGAGTGTTGGGGCACCCCTCCACTTT,CAWSVGAPLHF
TRBJ1-6,few,TRBV2,-,TGTGCCAGCAGACTGAATTCACCCCTCCACTTT,CASRLNSPLHF
TRBJ2-1,-,TRBV19,-,TGTGCCAGTAGTATTTTGGGATATGAGCAGTTCTTC,CASSILGYEQFF
TRBJ2-1,-,TRBV19,-,TGTGCCAGTAGTATAGTTACGGGCAGTTACAATGAGCAGTTCTTC,CASSIVTGSYNEQFF
TRBJ2-5,many,TRBV20-1,TRBD1,TGCAGTGCTAGAGATCTTCCAGGACAGGGAGGAGAGACCCAGTACTTC,CSARDLPGQGGETQYF
TRBJ2-2,many,TRBV14,-,TGTGCCAGCAGCCAGGGGGGACGGACCGGGGAGCTGTTTTTT,CASSQGGRTGELFF
TRBJ1-2,-,TRBV15,TRBD1,TGTGCCACCAGCAGAGAAGGACAGGGGGCGAATGGCTACACCTTC,CATSREGQGANGYTF
TRBJ1-6,-,TRBV27,-,TGTGCCAGCAGTTTTAAGTCAAGGGGAAGCCATTCACCCCTCCACTTT,CASSFKSRGSHSPLHF
TRBJ2-5,-,TRBV29-1,-,TGCAGCGTTGATATGGGACTCCTTGGAGAGACCCAGTACTTC,CSVDMGLLGETQYF
TRBJ2-2,many,TRBV19,TRBD2,TGTGCCAGTAGTATTCGGGACGGGGGGTTCGGGGAGCTGTTTTTT,CASSIRDGGFGELFF
TRBJ1-2,many,TRBV18,-,TGTGCCAGCTCACCAGGGGGTTACGGCTACACCTTC,CASSPGGYGYTF
TRBJ2-2,few,TRBV30,-,TGTGCCTGGAGTGGGCAGGGGAGCGGGGAGCTGTTTTTT,CAWSGQGSGELFF
TRBJ2-5,few,TRBV11-3,-,TGTGCCAGCAGCTTAGCATGGGGGCAGGTCCCCAAGTACTTC,CASSLAWGQVPKYF
TRBJ2-1,many,TRBV11-2,-,TGTGCCAGCAGCTTGGCCTCCTATTACAATGAGCAGTTCTTC,CASSLASYYNEQFF
TRBJ1-1,-,TRBV6-6,-,TGTGCCAGCAGTTACTCGATAGGGAAGATGAACACTGAAGCTTTCTTT,CASSYSIGKMNTEAFF
TRBJ2-2,many,TRBV15,TRBD2,TGTGCCACCAGCAGAGGCGGGGGGGCGGGCACCGGGGAGCTGTTTTTT,CATSRGGGAGTGELFF
TRBJ2-7,many,TRBV10-3,TRBD2,TGTGCCATCAGTCACAGACTAGCGGGAGGAGGCGAGCAGTACTTC,CAISHRLAGGGEQYF
TRBJ2-5,-,TRBV14,-,TGTGCCAGCAGCATCCGGGCCAGCGGGACACAAGAGACCCAGTACTTC,CASSIRASGTQETQYF
TRBJ2-2,-,TRBV27,TRBD1,TGTGCCAGCAGCCGCAGGGGGCGCGCTGTCGGGGAGCTGTTTTTT,CASSRRGRAVGELFF
TRBJ2-2,many,TRBV2,-,TGTGCCAGCAGTGCGGGTAGTAGAGTCGGGGAGCTGTTTTTT,CASSAGSRVGELFF
TRBJ1-2,-,TRBV5-1,-,TGCGCCAGCAGCTCGCTCGGGGTCGGACGCGATGGCTACACCTTC,CASSSLGVGRDGYTF
TRBJ2-2,many,TRBV2,TRBD2,TGTGCCAGCCGGCGGGAGAGTGGCGGGGAGCTGTTTTTT,CASRRESGGELFF
TRBJ1-1,-,TRBV7-6,TRBD1,TGTGCCAGCAGCAAGGGACAGGGGCGGAACACTGAAGCTTTCTTT,CASSKGQGRNTEAFF
TRBJ2-7,-,TRBV12-3/TRBV12-4,TRBD1,TGTGCCACCTCGGACAGGAAATACGAGCAGTACTTC,CATSDRKYEQYF
TRBJ2-5,few,TRBV28,-,TGTGCCAGCAGTTTAATGGGGGGATCGGTCGAGACCCAGTACTTC,CASSLMGGSVETQYF
TRBJ2-3,-,TRBV18,-,TGTGCCAGCTCACTTCCCCCTGGCACAGATACGCAGTATTTT,CASSLPPGTDTQYF
TRBJ2-2,many,TRBV7-6,TRBD2,TGTGCCAGCAGCGCAAGACTAGCGGGAGGCACCGGGGAGCTGTTTTTT,CASSARLAGGTGELFF
TRBJ2-7,many,TRBV7-8,-,TGTGCCAGCAGCCCCCTGACGGGTCTTCAAGACTACGAGCAGTACTTC,CASSPLTGLQDYEQYF
TRBJ2-3,many,TRBV7-8,TRBD2,TGTGCCAGCAGCTTAGATCGCGCGGGAGCTTATTCCGACACAGATACGCAGTATTTT,CASSLDRAGAYSDTDTQYF
TRBJ2-3,-,TRBV2,TRBD2,TGTGCCAGCCCGGGACTAGCGGGGAACACAGATACGCAGTATTTT,CASPGLAGNTDTQYF
TRBJ2-1,few,TRBV7-3,-,TGTGCCAGCAGCTCCGGACTGACCAATGAGCAGTTCTTC,CASSSGLTNEQFF